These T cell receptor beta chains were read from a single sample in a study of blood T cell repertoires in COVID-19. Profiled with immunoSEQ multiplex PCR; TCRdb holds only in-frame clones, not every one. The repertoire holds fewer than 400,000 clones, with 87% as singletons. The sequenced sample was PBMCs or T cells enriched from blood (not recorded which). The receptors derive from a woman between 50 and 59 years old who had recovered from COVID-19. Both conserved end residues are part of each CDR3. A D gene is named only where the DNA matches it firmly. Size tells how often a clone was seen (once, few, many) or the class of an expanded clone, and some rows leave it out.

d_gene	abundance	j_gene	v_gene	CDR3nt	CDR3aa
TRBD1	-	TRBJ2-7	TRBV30	TGTGCCTGGAGTCAACCGGGACAGGGGGGCCACGAGCAGTACTTC	CAWSQPGQGGHEQYF
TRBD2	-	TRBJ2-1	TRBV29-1	TGCAGCGTGGCAACCGGGACTAGCGGCTACAATGAGCAGTTCTTC	CSVATGTSGYNEQFF
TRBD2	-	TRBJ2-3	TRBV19	TGTGCCAGTAGTATGGGTCTAGCGGGGGGGGTAGATACGCAGTATTTT	CASSMGLAGGVDTQYF
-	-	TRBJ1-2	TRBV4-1	TGCGCCAGCAGCCAAGTCGCAGGGGCTACGAACTATGGCTACACCTTC	CASSQVAGATNYGYTF
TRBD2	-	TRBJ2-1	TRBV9	TGTGCCAGCAGCAATCGGGCTAGCGGGGACAATGAGCAGTTCTTC	CASSNRASGDNEQFF
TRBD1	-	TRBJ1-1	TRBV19	TGTGCCAGTAAACCTTCCGGGACAGGGCTGATGAACACTGAAGCTTTCTTT	CASKPSGTGLMNTEAFF
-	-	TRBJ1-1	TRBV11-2	TGTGCCAGCAGCACACGAATCGGAAGGGGCACTGAAGCTTTCTTT	CASSTRIGRGTEAFF
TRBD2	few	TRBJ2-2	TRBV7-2	TGTGCCAGCAGCGGTAGCGGGGGGGCGGCCACCGGGGAGCTGTTTTTT	CASSGSGGAATGELFF
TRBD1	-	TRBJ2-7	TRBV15	TGTGCCACCAGCAGAGATCGGACAGGGGGCTACGAGCAGTACTTC	CATSRDRTGGYEQYF
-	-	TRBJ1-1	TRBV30	TGTGCCTGGAGTCCCAATGGGGGGACTGAAGCTTTCTTT	CAWSPNGGTEAFF
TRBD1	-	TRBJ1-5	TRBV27	TGTGCCAGCAGTTTAGGGGACAGGATTAATCAGCCCCAGCATTTT	CASSLGDRINQPQHF
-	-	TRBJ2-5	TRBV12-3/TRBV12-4	TGTGCCAGCAGTTTACCCCCAGGAGAGACCCAGTACTTC	CASSLPPGETQYF
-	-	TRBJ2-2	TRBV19	TGTGCCAGTAGGAGGGATTCGAACACCGGGGAGCTGTTTTTT	CASRRDSNTGELFF
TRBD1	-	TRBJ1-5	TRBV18	TGTGCCAGCTCACCAGGGACAGGGGTGGGTCAGCCCCAGCATTTT	CASSPGTGVGQPQHF
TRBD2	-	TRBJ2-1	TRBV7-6	TGTGCCAGCAGCCGCCCTAGCGGGGGGAGCTCCTACAATGAGCAGTTCTTC	CASSRPSGGSSYNEQFF
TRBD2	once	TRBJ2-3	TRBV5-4	TGTGCCAGCAGCTCCGGGACTAGCGGGGGTCCAGATACGCAGTATTTT	CASSSGTSGGPDTQYF
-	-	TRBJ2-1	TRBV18	TGTGCCAGCTCACCACTAATCCAGGGGGAGCAGTTCTTC	CASSPLIQGEQFF
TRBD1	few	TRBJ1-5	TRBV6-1	TGTGCCAGCAGTGGAGAGCAGGGGGTACACAGCAATCAGCCCCAGCATTTT	CASSGEQGVHSNQPQHF
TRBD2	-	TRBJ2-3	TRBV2	TGTGCCAGCAGTGAAGGACTAGCGGGAGCCGCCCGGGCGTATTTT	CASSEGLAGAARAYF
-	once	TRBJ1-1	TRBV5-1	TGCGCCAGCAGCCTTGACAGATATGGGACTGAAGCTTTCTTT	CASSLDRYGTEAFF
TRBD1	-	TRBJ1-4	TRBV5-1	TGCGCCAGCAGCCCCGGACAGGGATCCGAAAAACTGTTTTTT	CASSPGQGSEKLFF